The rows below give T cell receptor beta chains drawn from one sample of a study of blood T cell repertoires in COVID-19. The table came from immunoSEQ multiplex PCR; TCRdb's copy has only in-frame clones and leaves some out. The sample shows 150,000 or so clones, 75% to 80% of them seen only once. The sequenced sample consisted of PBMCs or T cells enriched from blood (not recorded which). The receptors stem from a woman aged 50 to 60 who had recovered from COVID-19. The CDR3 runs from the conserved cysteine through the conserved F or W. The D gene is left open where the match is weak. Some rows mark clone size as missing; the rest say once, few, many or name a class of expanded clone.

abundance	v_gene	j_gene	d_gene	CDR3nt	CDR3aa
few	TRBV5-1	TRBJ2-2	-	TGCGCCAGCAGCTTGGCCGGGACCGGGGAGCTGTTTTTT	CASSLAGTGELFF
-	TRBV5-4	TRBJ2-5	-	TGTGCCAGCAGCTTGGTTGGCAGGGAACAAGAGACCCAGTACTTC	CASSLVGREQETQYF
once	TRBV2	TRBJ1-4	TRBD1	TGTGCCAGCAACCGGGACAGAAATGAAAAACTGTTTTTT	CASNRDRNEKLFF
-	TRBV7-9	TRBJ2-7	TRBD2	TGTGCCAGCAGCTTAGCGGGAGGGCCATGGGACGAGCAGTACTTC	CASSLAGGPWDEQYF
-	TRBV10-3	TRBJ2-5	TRBD2	TGTGCCATCAGCCTGAGGGAGGGAGAGACCCAGTACTTC	CAISLREGETQYF
-	TRBV19	TRBJ1-1	-	TGTGCCAGTAGTACTAGACGGGAATTCGCTGAAGCTTTCTTT	CASSTRREFAEAFF
-	TRBV30	TRBJ1-6	TRBD1	TGTGCCTCGGGACAGGGAAATTCACCCCTCCACTTT	CASGQGNSPLHF
-	TRBV28	TRBJ2-7	-	TGTGCCAGCAGTTTGACCCTAGGGCAGGGACACGTCTCCTACGAGCAGTACTTC	CASSLTLGQGHVSYEQYF
-	TRBV6-5	TRBJ1-5	-	TGTGCCAGCAGTTTAAATCAGGGGTTGTCCCAGCATTTT	CASSLNQGLSQHF
-	TRBV7-6	TRBJ2-3	TRBD2	TGTGCCAGCAGCTTAGTGGCAAGCGGGGGGGCCAAGGATACGCAGTATTTT	CASSLVASGGAKDTQYF
-	TRBV11-2	TRBJ2-7	TRBD2	TGTGCCAGCAGCCGAGAAGCGGGGGGGCCTGCTAGTAGCTCCTACGAGCAGTACTTC	CASSREAGGPASSSYEQYF
medium-sized	TRBV3-1/TRBV3-2	TRBJ1-2	TRBD1	TGTGCCAGCAGCCCCCGGACAGGGAGCGGCTACACCTTC	CASSPRTGSGYTF
-	TRBV28	TRBJ2-1	-	TGTGCCAGCAGTTCCCTGTACGGGGATACCTACAATGAGCAGTTCTTC	CASSSLYGDTYNEQFF
-	TRBV6-5	TRBJ2-7	-	TGTGCCAGCAGTTACTCTGGGCGAGACAGGCACTACGAGCAGTACTTC	CASSYSGRDRHYEQYF
-	TRBV9	TRBJ1-1	-	TGTGCCAGCAGCGTAGCTACAGGGCTATTGGACACTGAAGCTTTCTTT	CASSVATGLLDTEAFF
-	TRBV7-8	TRBJ2-1	-	TGTGCCAGCAGCTTAGCCGGGGGTTTTTACAATGAGCAGTTCTTC	CASSLAGGFYNEQFF